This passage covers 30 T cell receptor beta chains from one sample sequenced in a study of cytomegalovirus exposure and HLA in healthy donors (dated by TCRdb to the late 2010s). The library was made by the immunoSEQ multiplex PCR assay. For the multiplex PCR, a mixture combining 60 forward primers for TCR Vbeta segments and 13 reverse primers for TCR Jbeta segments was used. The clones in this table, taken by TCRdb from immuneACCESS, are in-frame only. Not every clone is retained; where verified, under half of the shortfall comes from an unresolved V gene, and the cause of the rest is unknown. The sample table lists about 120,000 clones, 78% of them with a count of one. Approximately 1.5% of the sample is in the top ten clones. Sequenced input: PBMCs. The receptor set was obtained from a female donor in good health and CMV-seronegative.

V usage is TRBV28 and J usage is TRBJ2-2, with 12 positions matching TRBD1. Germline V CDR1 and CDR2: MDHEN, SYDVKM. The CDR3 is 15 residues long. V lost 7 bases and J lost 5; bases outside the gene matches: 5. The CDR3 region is CASKGQGAGTGELFF. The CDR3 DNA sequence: TGTGCCAGCAAGGGACAGGGGGCAGGGACCGGGGAGCTGTTTTTT.

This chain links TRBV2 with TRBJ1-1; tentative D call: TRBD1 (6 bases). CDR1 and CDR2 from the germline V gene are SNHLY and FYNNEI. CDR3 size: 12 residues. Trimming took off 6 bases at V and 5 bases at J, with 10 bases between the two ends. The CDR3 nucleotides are TGTGCCAGCAGACAGGGAGGGACTGAAGCTTTCTTT. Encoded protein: CASRQGGTEAFF.

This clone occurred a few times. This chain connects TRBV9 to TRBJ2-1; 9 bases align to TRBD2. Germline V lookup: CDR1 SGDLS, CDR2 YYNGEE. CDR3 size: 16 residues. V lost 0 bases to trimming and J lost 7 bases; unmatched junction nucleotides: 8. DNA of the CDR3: TGTGCCAGCAGCGTAGCCGCTAGCGGGATGTCAAATGAGCAGTTCTTC. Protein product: CASSVAASGMSNEQFF.

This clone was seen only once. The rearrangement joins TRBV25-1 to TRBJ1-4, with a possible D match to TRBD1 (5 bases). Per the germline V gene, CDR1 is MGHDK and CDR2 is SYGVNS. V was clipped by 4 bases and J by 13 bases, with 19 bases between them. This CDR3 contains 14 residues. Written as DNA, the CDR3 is TGTGCCAGCAGTGGGGACTCTCTGAAAAAAGGACTGTTTTTT. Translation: CASSGDSLKKGLFF.

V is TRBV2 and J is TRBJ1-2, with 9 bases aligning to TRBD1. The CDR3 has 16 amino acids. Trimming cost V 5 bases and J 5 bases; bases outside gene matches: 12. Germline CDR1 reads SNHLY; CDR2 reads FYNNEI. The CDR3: CASSPTADRGLYGYTF. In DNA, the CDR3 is TGTGCCAGCAGTCCTACGGCGGACAGGGGATTATATGGCTACACCTTC.

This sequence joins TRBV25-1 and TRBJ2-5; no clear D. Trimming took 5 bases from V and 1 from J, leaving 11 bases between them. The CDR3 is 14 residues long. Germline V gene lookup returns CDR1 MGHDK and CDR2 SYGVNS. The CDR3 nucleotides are TGTGCCAGCAGTACACTGACAAGCCAAGAGACCCAGTACTTC. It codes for CASSTLTSQETQYF.

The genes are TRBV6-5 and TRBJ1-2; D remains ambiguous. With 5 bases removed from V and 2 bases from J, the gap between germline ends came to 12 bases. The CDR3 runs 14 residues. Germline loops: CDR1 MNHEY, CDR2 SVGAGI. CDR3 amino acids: CASSPGFLNYGYTF. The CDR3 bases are TGTGCCAGCAGTCCCGGGTTTCTGAACTATGGCTACACCTTC.

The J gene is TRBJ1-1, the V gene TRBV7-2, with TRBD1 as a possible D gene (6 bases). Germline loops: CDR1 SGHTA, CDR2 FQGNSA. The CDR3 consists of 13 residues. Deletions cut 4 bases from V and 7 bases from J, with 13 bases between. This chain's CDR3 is CASSWRDRNEAFF. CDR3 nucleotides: TGTGCCAGCAGCTGGCGAGACAGGAATGAAGCTTTCTTT. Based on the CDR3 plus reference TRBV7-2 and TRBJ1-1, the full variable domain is GAGVSQSPSNKVTEKGKDVELRCDPISGHTALYWYRQSLGQGLEFLIYFQGNSAPDKSGLPSDRFSAERTGGSVSTLTIQRTQQEDSAVYLCASSWRDRNEAFFGQGTRLTVV.

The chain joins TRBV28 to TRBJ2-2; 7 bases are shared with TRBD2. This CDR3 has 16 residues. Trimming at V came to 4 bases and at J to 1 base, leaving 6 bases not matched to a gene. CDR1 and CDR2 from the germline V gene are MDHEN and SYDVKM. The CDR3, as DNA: TGTGCCAGCAGTTCTTGGGGGGGGATGAACACCGGGGAGCTGTTTTTT. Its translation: CASSSWGGMNTGELFF.

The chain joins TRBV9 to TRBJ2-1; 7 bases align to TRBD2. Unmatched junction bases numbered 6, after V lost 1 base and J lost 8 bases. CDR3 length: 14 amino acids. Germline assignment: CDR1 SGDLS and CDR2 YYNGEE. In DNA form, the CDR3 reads TGTGCCAGCAGCGTACGGCTAGCGGTCGATGAGCAGTTCTTC. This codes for CASSVRLAVDEQFF.

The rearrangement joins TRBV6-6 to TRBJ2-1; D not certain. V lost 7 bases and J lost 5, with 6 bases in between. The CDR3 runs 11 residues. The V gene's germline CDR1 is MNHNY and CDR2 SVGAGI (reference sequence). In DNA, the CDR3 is TGTGCCAGCAAGACTCACAATGAGCAGTTCTTC. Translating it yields CASKTHNEQFF.

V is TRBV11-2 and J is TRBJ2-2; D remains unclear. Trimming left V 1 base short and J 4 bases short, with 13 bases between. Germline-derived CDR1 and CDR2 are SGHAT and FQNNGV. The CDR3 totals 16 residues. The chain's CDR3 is CASSLGLGYFTGELFF. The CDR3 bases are TGTGCCAGCAGCTTAGGCCTAGGCTACTTCACCGGGGAGCTGTTTTTT.

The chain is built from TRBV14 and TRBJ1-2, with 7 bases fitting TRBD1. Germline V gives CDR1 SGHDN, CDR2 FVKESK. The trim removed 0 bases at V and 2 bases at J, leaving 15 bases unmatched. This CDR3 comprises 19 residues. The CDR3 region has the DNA TGTGCCAGCAGCCAAGAATATGGTTTAGTCGGACAGGCGAACTATGGCTACACCTTC. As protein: CASSQEYGLVGQANYGYTF.

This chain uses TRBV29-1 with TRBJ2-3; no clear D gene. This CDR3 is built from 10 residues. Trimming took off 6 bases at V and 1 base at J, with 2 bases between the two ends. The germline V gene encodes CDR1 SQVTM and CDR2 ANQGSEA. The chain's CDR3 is CSVGTDTQYF. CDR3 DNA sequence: TGCAGCGTCGGCACAGATACGCAGTATTTT.

The CDR3 bases are TGTGCCATCAGTGCGATCCCGGGACTAGCGGAACCTAGGGGGGGGTACGAGCAGTACTTC. Its translation is CAISAIPGLAEPRGGYEQYF. This chain connects TRBV10-3 to TRBJ2-7; 11 bases are a match to TRBD2. The V gene end was trimmed by 4 bases and the J gene end by 4 bases; junction bases not matched to a gene: 21. The CDR3 extends over 20 amino acids. The germline V gene has CDR1 ENHRY and CDR2 SYGVKD.

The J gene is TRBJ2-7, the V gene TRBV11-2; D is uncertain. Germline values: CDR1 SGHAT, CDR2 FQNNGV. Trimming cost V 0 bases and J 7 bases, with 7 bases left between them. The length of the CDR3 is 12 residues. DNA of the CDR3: TGTGCCAGCAGCTTAGATCCCCCTGAGCAGTACTTC. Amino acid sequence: CASSLDPPEQYF.

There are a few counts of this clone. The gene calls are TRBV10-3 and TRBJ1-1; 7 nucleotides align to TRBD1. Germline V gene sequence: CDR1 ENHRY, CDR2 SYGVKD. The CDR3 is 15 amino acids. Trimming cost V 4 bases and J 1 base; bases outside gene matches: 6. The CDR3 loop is CAISGPGGRNTEAFF. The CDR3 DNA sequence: TGTGCCATCAGTGGACCAGGGGGGAGGAACACTGAAGCTTTCTTT.

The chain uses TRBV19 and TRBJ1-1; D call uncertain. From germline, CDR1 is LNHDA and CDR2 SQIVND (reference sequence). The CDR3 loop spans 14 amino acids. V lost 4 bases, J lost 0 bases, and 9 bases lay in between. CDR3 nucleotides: TGTGCCAGTAGTAGCCGGGATATGAACACTGAAGCTTTCTTT. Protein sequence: CASSSRDMNTEAFF.

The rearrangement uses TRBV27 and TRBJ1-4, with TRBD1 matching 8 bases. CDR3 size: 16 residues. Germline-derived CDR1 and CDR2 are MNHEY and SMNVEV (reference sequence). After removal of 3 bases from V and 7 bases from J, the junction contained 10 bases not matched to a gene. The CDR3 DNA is TGTGCCAGCAGTTTCCTCAGGACAGGGTCGGCTGAAAAACTGTTTTTT. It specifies CASSFLRTGSAEKLFF.

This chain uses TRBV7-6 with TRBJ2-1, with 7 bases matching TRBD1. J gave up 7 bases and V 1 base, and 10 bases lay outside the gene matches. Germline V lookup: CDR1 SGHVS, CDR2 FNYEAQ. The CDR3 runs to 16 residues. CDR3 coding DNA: TGTGCCAGCAGCTTAGGAAGACCCTACAGGGGAAATGAGCAGTTCTTC. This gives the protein CASSLGRPYRGNEQFF.

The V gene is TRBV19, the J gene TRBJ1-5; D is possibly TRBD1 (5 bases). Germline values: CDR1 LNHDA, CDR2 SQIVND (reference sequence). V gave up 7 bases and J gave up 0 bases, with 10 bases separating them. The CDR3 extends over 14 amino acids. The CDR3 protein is CASTTDHSNQPQHF. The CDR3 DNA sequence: TGTGCCAGTACGACAGACCATAGCAATCAGCCCCAGCATTTT.

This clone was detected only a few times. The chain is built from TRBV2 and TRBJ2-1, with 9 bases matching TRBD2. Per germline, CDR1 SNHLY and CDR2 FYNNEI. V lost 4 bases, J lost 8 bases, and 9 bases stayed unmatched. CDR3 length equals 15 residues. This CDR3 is CASSVASGVIYEQFF. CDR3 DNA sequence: TGTGCCAGCAGTGTGGCTAGCGGGGTTATTTATGAGCAGTTCTTC.

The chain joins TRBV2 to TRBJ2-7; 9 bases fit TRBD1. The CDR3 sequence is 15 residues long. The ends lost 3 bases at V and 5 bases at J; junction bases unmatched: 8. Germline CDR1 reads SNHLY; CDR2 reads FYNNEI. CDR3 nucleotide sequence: TGTGCCAGCAGTGATCGGACAGGGGATGACGACGAGCAGTACTTC. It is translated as CASSDRTGDDDEQYF.

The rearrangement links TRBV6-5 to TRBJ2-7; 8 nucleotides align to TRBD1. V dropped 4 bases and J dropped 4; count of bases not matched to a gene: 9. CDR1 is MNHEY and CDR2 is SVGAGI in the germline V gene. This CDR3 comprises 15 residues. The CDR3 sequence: CASSSPGQAYYEQYF. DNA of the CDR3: TGTGCCAGCAGTTCGCCGGGACAGGCTTATTACGAGCAGTACTTC.

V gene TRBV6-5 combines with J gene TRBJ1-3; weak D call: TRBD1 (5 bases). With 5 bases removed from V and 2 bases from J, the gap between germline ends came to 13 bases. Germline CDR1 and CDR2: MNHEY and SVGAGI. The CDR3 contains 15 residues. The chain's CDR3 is CASSRGLPAGNTIYF. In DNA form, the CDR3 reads TGTGCCAGCAGTCGGGGACTGCCGGCTGGAAACACCATATATTTT.

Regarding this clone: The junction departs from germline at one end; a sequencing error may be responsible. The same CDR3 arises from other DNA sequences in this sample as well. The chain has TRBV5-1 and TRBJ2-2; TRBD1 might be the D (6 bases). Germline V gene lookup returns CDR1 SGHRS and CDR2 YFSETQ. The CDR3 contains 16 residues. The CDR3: CASSSGQGQGTGELFF. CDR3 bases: TGCGCCAGCAGCTCAGGGCAGGGGCAAGGCACCGGGGAACTGTTTTTT.

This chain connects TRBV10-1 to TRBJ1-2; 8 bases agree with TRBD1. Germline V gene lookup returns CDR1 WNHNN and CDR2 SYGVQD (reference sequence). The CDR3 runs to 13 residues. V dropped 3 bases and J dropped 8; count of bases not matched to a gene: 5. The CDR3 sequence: CASSDRTGKGYTF. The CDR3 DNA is TGCGCCAGCAGTGATCGGACAGGGAAAGGCTACACCTTC.

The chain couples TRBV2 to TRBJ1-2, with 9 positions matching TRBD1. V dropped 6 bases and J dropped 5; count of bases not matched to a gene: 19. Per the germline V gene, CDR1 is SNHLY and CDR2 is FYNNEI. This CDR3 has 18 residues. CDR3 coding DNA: TGTGCCAGCAGGGGCGGGACAGGGCGAAAGGCGGACTTGTATGGCTACACCTTC. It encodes CASRGGTGRKADLYGYTF. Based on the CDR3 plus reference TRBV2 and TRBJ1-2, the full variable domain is EPEVTQTPSHQVTQMGQEVILRCVPISNHLYFYWYRQILGQKVEFLVSFYNNEISEKSEIFDDQFSVERPDGSNFTLKIRSTKLEDSAMYFCASRGGTGRKADLYGYTFGSGTRLTVV.

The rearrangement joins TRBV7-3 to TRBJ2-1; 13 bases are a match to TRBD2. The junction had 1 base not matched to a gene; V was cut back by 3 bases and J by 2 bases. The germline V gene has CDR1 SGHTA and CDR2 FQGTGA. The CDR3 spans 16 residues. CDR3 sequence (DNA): TGTGCCAGCAGCTTCGGGACTAGCGGGACCTACAATGAGCAGTTCTTC. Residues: CASSFGTSGTYNEQFF.

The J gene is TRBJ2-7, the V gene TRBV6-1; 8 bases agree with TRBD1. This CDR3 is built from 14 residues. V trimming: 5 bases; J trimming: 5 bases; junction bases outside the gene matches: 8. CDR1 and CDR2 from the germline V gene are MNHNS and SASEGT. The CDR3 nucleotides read TGTGCCAGCAGTACGAGACAGGGGAACCACGAGCAGTACTTC. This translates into CASSTRQGNHEQYF.